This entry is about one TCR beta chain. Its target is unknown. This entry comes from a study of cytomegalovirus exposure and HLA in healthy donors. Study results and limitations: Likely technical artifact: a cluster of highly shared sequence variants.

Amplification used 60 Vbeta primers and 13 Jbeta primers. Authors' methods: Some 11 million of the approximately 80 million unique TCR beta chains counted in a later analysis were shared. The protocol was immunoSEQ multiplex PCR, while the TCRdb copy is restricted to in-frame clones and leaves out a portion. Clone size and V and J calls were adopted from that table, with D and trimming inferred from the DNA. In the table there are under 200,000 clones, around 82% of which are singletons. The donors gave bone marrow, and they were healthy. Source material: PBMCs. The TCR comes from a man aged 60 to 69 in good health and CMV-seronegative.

CDR3 residues: CASSLRRAAAGELFF. CDR3 nucleotides: TGTGCCAGCAGCTTAAGGAGAGCCGCGGCCGGGGAGCTGTTTTTT. The chain joins TRBV7-9 to TRBJ2-2; D unresolved. Germline V gene lookup returns CDR1 SEHNR and CDR2 FQNEAQ (reference sequence). The CDR3 contains 15 residues. The V gene lost 2 bases and the J gene lost 6 bases, with 13 bases spanning the gap.